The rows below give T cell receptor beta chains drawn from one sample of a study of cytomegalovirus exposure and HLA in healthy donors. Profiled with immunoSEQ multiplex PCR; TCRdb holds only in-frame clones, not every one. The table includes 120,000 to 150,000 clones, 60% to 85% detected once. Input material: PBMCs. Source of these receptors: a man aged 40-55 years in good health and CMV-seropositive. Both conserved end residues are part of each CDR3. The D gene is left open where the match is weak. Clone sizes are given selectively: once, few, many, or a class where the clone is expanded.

CDR3 DNA: TGTGCCAGCAGCCCTGGACAGAACAATCAGCCCCAGCATTTT; CDR3 protein: CASSPGQNNQPQHF; D gene: NA; V gene: TRBV6-5; clone size: few; J gene: TRBJ1-5
CDR3 DNA: TGTGCCACCAGCCTGCGGGACTACAACAATGAGCAGTTCTTC; CDR3 protein: CATSLRDYNNEQFF; D gene: TRBD2; V gene: TRBV15; clone size: NA; J gene: TRBJ2-1
CDR3 DNA: TGCGCCAGCAGTAGACTAGCGGGAGGCTACGAGCAGTACTTC; CDR3 protein: CASSRLAGGYEQYF; D gene: TRBD2; V gene: TRBV10-2; clone size: few; J gene: TRBJ2-7
CDR3 DNA: TGTGCCAGCAGCGTAGGTTTGCGCAATGAGCAGTTCTTC; CDR3 protein: CASSVGLRNEQFF; D gene: NA; V gene: TRBV9; clone size: few; J gene: TRBJ2-1
CDR3 DNA: TGTGCCAGCAGGACGGACAGGCTGAACACCGGGGAGCTGTTTTTT; CDR3 protein: CASRTDRLNTGELFF; D gene: TRBD1; V gene: TRBV6-5; clone size: NA; J gene: TRBJ2-2
CDR3 DNA: TGTGCCAGCAGTTGGACCCAGGGGGCGGCTTACGAGCAGTACTTC; CDR3 protein: CASSWTQGAAYEQYF; D gene: TRBD1; V gene: TRBV6-5; clone size: once; J gene: TRBJ2-7
CDR3 DNA: TGTGCCAGCAGCCCAGACAGGGGCAATCAGCCCCAGCATTTT; CDR3 protein: CASSPDRGNQPQHF; D gene: TRBD1; V gene: TRBV9; clone size: NA; J gene: TRBJ1-5
CDR3 DNA: TGCGCCAGCAGCTCCCGGACACCAAACACCGGGGAGCTGTTTTTT; CDR3 protein: CASSSRTPNTGELFF; D gene: NA; V gene: TRBV5-1; clone size: NA; J gene: TRBJ2-2
CDR3 DNA: TGCGCCAGCAGCCCACGGGAGGCCCAAGAGACCCAGTACTTC; CDR3 protein: CASSPREAQETQYF; D gene: TRBD2; V gene: TRBV4-3; clone size: few; J gene: TRBJ2-5
CDR3 DNA: TGTGCCAGCAGCGTAGGGAATACCGGGTCCACTGAAGCTTTCTTT; CDR3 protein: CASSVGNTGSTEAFF; D gene: NA; V gene: TRBV9; clone size: NA; J gene: TRBJ1-1
CDR3 DNA: TGTGCCAGCAGCCAAGTTGACAGGGTTGGGGAACTGTTTTTT; CDR3 protein: CASSQVDRVGELFF; D gene: TRBD1; V gene: TRBV4-2; clone size: NA; J gene: TRBJ1-4
CDR3 DNA: TGCGCCAGCAGCTTGGCCAAGGGACTAGCGGGAGTCTCCTACGAGCAGTACTTC; CDR3 protein: CASSLAKGLAGVSYEQYF; D gene: TRBD2; V gene: TRBV5-1; clone size: NA; J gene: TRBJ2-7
CDR3 DNA: TGTGCCAGTAGTATAGCGCGGACAGGGACGGATGAGCAGTTCTTC; CDR3 protein: CASSIARTGTDEQFF; D gene: TRBD1; V gene: TRBV19; clone size: NA; J gene: TRBJ2-1
CDR3 DNA: TGTGCCAGCAGCCTACAGGGTAGGGGTCAGCCCCAGCATTTT; CDR3 protein: CASSLQGRGQPQHF; D gene: NA; V gene: TRBV5-6; clone size: NA; J gene: TRBJ1-5
CDR3 DNA: TGTGCCAGTACCCCGACAGGGCCGCCTCTCGAGCAGTACTTC; CDR3 protein: CASTPTGPPLEQYF; D gene: TRBD1; V gene: TRBV19; clone size: few; J gene: TRBJ2-7
CDR3 DNA: TGTGCCAGCAGCCCGGGACTAGCGGGCTACGAGCAGTACTTC; CDR3 protein: CASSPGLAGYEQYF; D gene: TRBD2; V gene: TRBV9; clone size: NA; J gene: TRBJ2-7
CDR3 DNA: TGTGCCAGCAGCGTAGAGGGGGTGATCGATACGCAGTATTTT; CDR3 protein: CASSVEGVIDTQYF; D gene: NA; V gene: TRBV9; clone size: NA; J gene: TRBJ2-3
CDR3 DNA: TGCGCCAGCAGCCAAGGGGCAGCGGGGGAGCGCGAGCAGTACTTC; CDR3 protein: CASSQGAAGEREQYF; D gene: TRBD2; V gene: TRBV4-1; clone size: NA; J gene: TRBJ2-7
CDR3 DNA: TGTGCCAGTAGTGTGGACAGGGCTGGGGGCACTGAAGCTTTCTTT; CDR3 protein: CASSVDRAGGTEAFF; D gene: TRBD1; V gene: TRBV19; clone size: NA; J gene: TRBJ1-1
CDR3 DNA: TGTGCCATCAGTGGCCCTTCGGGGGATGAGCAGTTCTTC; CDR3 protein: CAISGPSGDEQFF; D gene: NA; V gene: TRBV10-3; clone size: NA; J gene: TRBJ2-1
CDR3 DNA: TGTGCCAGCAGCGTAGACCCGGGAGCAAACTACGAGCAGTACTTC; CDR3 protein: CASSVDPGANYEQYF; D gene: NA; V gene: TRBV9; clone size: once; J gene: TRBJ2-7
CDR3 DNA: TGCGCCAGCAGGGCTCCCCCAAGCGTTTGTTCACCCCTCCACTTT; CDR3 protein: CASRAPPSVCSPLHF; D gene: NA; V gene: TRBV10-1; clone size: once; J gene: TRBJ1-6
CDR3 DNA: TGCGCCAGCAGCCAAAAGACGCGGACTAGCGGGAGTAATGAGCAGTTCTTC; CDR3 protein: CASSQKTRTSGSNEQFF; D gene: TRBD2; V gene: TRBV4-1; clone size: NA; J gene: TRBJ2-1
CDR3 DNA: TGTGCCAGCAGTTATCAGGGGCTGAGCACTGAAGCTTTCTTT; CDR3 protein: CASSYQGLSTEAFF; D gene: NA; V gene: TRBV6-6; clone size: NA; J gene: TRBJ1-1
CDR3 DNA: TGTGCCAGTAGTCCAGGGGGAAAAGCCTACGAGCAGTACTTC; CDR3 protein: CASSPGGKAYEQYF; D gene: TRBD1; V gene: TRBV19; clone size: few; J gene: TRBJ2-7
CDR3 DNA: TGTGCCAGCAGCTTGGGGAGCGGGAGGGCTGAGGAGCAGTACTTC; CDR3 protein: CASSLGSGRAEEQYF; D gene: TRBD2; V gene: TRBV5-4; clone size: NA; J gene: TRBJ2-7
CDR3 DNA: TGCGCCAGCAGCTTGGACCGATTTAGACTAGCGGGAGATGAAGATGAGCAGTTCTTC; CDR3 protein: CASSLDRFRLAGDEDEQFF; D gene: TRBD2; V gene: TRBV5-1; clone size: NA; J gene: TRBJ2-1
CDR3 DNA: TGTGCCAGCAGAGGCGGGCAGGTGGCTGGCTACACCTTC; CDR3 protein: CASRGGQVAGYTF; D gene: NA; V gene: TRBV2; clone size: NA; J gene: TRBJ1-2
CDR3 DNA: TGTGCCAGCAGCTCTGTTAGCGGGAGGAACATTCAGTACTTC; CDR3 protein: CASSSVSGRNIQYF; D gene: TRBD2; V gene: TRBV5-6; clone size: NA; J gene: TRBJ2-4
CDR3 DNA: TGTGCCAGCAGTTTGGGGCAGGGTAAGCCTGAAGCTTTCTTT; CDR3 protein: CASSLGQGKPEAFF; D gene: NA; V gene: TRBV28; clone size: NA; J gene: TRBJ1-1
CDR3 DNA: TGTGCCAGTAGTGAAAAACGGGAGGGGGGGCAGTATTTT; CDR3 protein: CASSEKREGGQYF; D gene: TRBD2; V gene: TRBV19; clone size: NA; J gene: TRBJ2-3
CDR3 DNA: TGTGCCACCACCCCCTTAGCGGGCGAGTATTCACCCCTCCACTTT; CDR3 protein: CATTPLAGEYSPLHF; D gene: NA; V gene: TRBV2; clone size: NA; J gene: TRBJ1-6
CDR3 DNA: TGTGCCAGCAGATTCCGGGACAGCTTAAATACGCAGTATTTT; CDR3 protein: CASRFRDSLNTQYF; D gene: TRBD1; V gene: TRBV2; clone size: NA; J gene: TRBJ2-3
CDR3 DNA: TGTGCCAGCAGTTTTAACAGGGAGCGGGGCTACACCTTC; CDR3 protein: CASSFNRERGYTF; D gene: NA; V gene: TRBV28; clone size: NA; J gene: TRBJ1-2
CDR3 DNA: TGTGCCACCTCGGAGGGTTCTGGCTCCTACGAGCAGTACTTC; CDR3 protein: CATSEGSGSYEQYF; D gene: NA; V gene: TRBV5-4; clone size: NA; J gene: TRBJ2-7
CDR3 DNA: TGTGCCAGTAGTATAGATCTAGCTAGCGGGAGCTACAATGAGCAGTTCTTC; CDR3 protein: CASSIDLASGSYNEQFF; D gene: TRBD2; V gene: TRBV19; clone size: NA; J gene: TRBJ2-1